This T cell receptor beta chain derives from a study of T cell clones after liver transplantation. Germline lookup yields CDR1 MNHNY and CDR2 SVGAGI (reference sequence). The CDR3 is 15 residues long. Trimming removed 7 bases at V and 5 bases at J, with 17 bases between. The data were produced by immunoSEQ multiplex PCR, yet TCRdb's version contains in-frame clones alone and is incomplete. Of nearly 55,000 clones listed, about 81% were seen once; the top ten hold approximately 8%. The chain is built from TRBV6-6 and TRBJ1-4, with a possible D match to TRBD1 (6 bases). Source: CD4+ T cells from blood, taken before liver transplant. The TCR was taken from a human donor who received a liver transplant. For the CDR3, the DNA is TGTGCCAGCAATAGGGGGAGCGCTACCAATGAAAAACTGTTTTTT. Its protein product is CASNRGSATNEKLFF.